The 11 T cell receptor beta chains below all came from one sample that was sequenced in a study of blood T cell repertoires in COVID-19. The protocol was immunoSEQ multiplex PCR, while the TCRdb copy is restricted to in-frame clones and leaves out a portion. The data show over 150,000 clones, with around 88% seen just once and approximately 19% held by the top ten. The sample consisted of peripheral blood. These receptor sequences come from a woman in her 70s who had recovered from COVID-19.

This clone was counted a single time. Here the CDR3 DNA reads TGCGCCAGCAGCCAAGGGGCCCAGAACACTGAAGCTTTCTTT. It translates to CASSQGAQNTEAFF. The chain joins TRBV4-3 to TRBJ1-1; no definite D call. CDR1 is LGHNA, CDR2 YSLEER, per germline. The CDR3 contains 14 residues. V lost 1 base, J lost 1 base, and 7 bases lay in between.

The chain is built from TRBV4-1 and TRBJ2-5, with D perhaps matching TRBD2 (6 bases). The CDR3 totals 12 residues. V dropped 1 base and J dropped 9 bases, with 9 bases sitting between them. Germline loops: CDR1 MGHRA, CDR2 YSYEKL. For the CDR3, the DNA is TGCGCCAGCAGCCAAGGTGGAGGGGCCCAGTACTTC. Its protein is CASSQGGGAQYF.

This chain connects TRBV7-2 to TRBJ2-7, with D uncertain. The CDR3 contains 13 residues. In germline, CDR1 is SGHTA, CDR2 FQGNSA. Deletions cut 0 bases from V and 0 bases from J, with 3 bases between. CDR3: CASSLAHSYEQYF. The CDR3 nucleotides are TGTGCCAGCAGCTTAGCCCACTCCTACGAGCAGTACTTC.

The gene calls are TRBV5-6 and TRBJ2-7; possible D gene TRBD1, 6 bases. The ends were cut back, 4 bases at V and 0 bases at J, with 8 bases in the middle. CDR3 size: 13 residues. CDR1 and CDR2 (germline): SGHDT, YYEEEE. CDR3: CASSGTTSYEQYF. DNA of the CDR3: TGTGCCAGCAGCGGGACAACCTCCTACGAGCAGTACTTC.

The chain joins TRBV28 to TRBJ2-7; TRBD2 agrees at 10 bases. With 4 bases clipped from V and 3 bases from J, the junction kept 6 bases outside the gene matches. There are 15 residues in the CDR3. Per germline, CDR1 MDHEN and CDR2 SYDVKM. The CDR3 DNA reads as TGTGCCAGCAGTTCGGCTAGCGGGAGTTACTACGAGCAGTACTTC. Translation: CASSSASGSYYEQYF.

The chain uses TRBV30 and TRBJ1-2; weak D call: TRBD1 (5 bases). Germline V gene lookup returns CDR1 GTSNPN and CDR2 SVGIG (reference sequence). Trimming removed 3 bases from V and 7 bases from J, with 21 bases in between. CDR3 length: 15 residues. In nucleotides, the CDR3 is TGTGCCTGGAGGCGGAGGGGCGGGCCCCCCCTTGGCTACACCTTC. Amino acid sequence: CAWRRRGGPPLGYTF. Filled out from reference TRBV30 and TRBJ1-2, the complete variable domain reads SQTIHQWPATLVQPVGSPLSLECTVEGTSNPNLYWYRQAAGRGLQLLFYSVGIGQISSEVPQNLSASRPQDRQFILSSKKLLLSDSGFYLCAWRRRGGPPLGYTFGSGTRLTVV.

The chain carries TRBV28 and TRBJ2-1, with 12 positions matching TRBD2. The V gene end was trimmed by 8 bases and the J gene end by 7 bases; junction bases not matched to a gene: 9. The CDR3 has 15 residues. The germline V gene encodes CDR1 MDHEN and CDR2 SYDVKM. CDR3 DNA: TGTGCCAGCCACCTACTAGCGGGAGGTTGGAATGAGCAGTTCTTC. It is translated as CASHLLAGGWNEQFF.

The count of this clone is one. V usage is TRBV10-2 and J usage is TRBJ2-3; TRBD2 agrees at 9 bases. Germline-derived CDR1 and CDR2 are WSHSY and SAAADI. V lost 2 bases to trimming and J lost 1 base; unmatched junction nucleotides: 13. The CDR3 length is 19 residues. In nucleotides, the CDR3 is TGCGCCAGCAGTGAGAGGGGGACTAGCAGCCCCCCGGGCACAGATACGCAGTATTTT. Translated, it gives CASSERGTSSPPGTDTQYF.

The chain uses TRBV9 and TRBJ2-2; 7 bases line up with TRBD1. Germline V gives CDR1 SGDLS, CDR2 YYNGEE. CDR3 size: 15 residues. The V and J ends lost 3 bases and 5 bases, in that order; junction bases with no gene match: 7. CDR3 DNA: TGTGCCAGCAGCGGCAAGCCGACAGGGACCGGGGAGCTGTTTTTT. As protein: CASSGKPTGTGELFF.

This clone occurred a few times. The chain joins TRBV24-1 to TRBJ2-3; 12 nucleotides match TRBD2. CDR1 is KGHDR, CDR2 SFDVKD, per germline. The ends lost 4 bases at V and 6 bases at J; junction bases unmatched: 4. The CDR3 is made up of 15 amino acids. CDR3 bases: TGTGCCACCAGTGACATGACTAGCGGGAGCGATACGCAGTATTTT. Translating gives CATSDMTSGSDTQYF.

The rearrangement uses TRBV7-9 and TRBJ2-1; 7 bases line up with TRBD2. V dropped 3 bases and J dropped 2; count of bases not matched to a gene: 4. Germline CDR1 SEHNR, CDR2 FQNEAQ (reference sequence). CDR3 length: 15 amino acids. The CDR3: CASSFRLAAYNEQFF. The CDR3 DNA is TGTGCCAGCAGCTTTAGGCTAGCGGCCTACAATGAGCAGTTCTTC.